The rows below give T cell receptor beta chains drawn from one sample of a study of T cells in tuberculosis. Clones were read by immunoSEQ multiplex PCR, and TCRdb kept only the in-frame ones, dropping some. Altogether 20,000 to 25,000 clones are present, roughly 96% being singletons, with the ten largest covering 9% to 9.5%. Sequencing was carried out using PBMCs. The receptors were sampled from a donor aged 10-29 years with latent tuberculosis or without tuberculosis infection. CDR3s include the opening cysteine and the closing phenylalanine or tryptophan. Clone size appears in some rows only: once, few, many, or a class for an expanded clone.

CDR3 protein	V gene	J gene	CDR3 length	clone size
CSASSAGGLETQYF	TRBV29-1	TRBJ2-5	14	.
CASRFPCPGELYSNQPQHF	TRBV12-2	TRBJ1-5	19	once
CASRPGQGETQYF	TRBV5-4	TRBJ2-5	13	.
CASIEQGPQGLAFF	TRBV4-2	TRBJ1-1	14	.
CASSPLVGGSDYGYTF	TRBV7-9	TRBJ1-2	16	.
CASSDGTGGYEQYF	TRBV5-6	TRBJ2-7	14	.
CAWSPLDRSNEKLFF	TRBV30	TRBJ1-4	15	.
CSVERGLGYGYTF	TRBV29-1	TRBJ1-2	13	.
CASSLTGTGAYNEQFF	TRBV5-1	TRBJ2-1	16	.
CASSLTLSGATEAFF	TRBV5-4	TRBJ1-1	15	.
CASSPPTGIATEAFF	TRBV19	TRBJ1-1	15	.
CASSPASGGAISTDTQYF	TRBV6-4	TRBJ2-3	18	.
CASSAPGQGIYGYTF	TRBV5-4	TRBJ1-2	15	.
CSVGDSGYGYTF	TRBV29-1	TRBJ1-2	12	.
CASSKENNSLLGYSNQPQHF	TRBV21-1	TRBJ1-5	20	.
CASSRDRGNGYTF	TRBV27	TRBJ1-2	13	.
CASSSTGAGTGELFF	TRBV7-2	TRBJ2-2	15	few
CASSADRGGYGYTF	TRBV5-1	TRBJ1-2	14	.
CATLGDRGLPRSNQPQHF	TRBV19	TRBJ1-5	18	.
CASSLGQASGEADTQYF	TRBV7-9	TRBJ2-3	17	once
CSVEPGIEVSAFF	TRBV29-1	TRBJ1-1	13	.
CASSIGVEGNEQFF	TRBV19	TRBJ2-1	14	.
CASSPLQGILSGNTIYF	TRBV5-5	TRBJ1-3	17	.
CASSPISEEAFF	TRBV11-2	TRBJ1-1	12	.
CASSVREQHTDTQYF	TRBV9	TRBJ2-3	15	.
CASSGGGYTEAFF	TRBV18	TRBJ1-1	13	.
CASSDSETSADTQYF	TRBV6-4	TRBJ2-3	15	.
CASSMVTGGRGYTF	TRBV28	TRBJ1-2	14	.
CASSIGAGAYYEQYF	TRBV19	TRBJ2-7	15	.
CASSITWRGSGGYTF	TRBV19	TRBJ1-2	15	.
CASSGTGGSYGYTF	TRBV2	TRBJ1-2	14	once
CASSPHPGLPLPYNEQFF	TRBV4-2	TRBJ2-1	18	.
CASSMRSGGADIQYF	TRBV19	TRBJ2-4	15	.
CASSLVTGRTEAFF	TRBV7-9	TRBJ1-1	14	once
CASRLQSGGYGYTF	TRBV19	TRBJ1-2	14	.
CASSFGQANNEQFF	TRBV5-1	TRBJ2-1	14	.
CASSLSGGDSPLHF	TRBV18	TRBJ1-6	14	.
CAWSVVSHGGAGNTIYF	TRBV30	TRBJ1-3	17	.
CASSWTANYGYTF	TRBV6-5	TRBJ1-2	13	.
CASSPEGASTDTQYF	TRBV7-3	TRBJ2-3	15	.
CASSPDGGNYGYTF	TRBV6-1	TRBJ1-2	14	.
CSVPDSAANEKLFF	TRBV29-1	TRBJ1-4	14	.
CASAGRLNEKLFF	TRBV19	TRBJ1-4	13	.
CASSHAPTQETQYF	TRBV4-1	TRBJ2-5	14	.
CASSTQGNTEAFF	TRBV7-3	TRBJ1-1	13	.
CASWYRDRRGSPLHF	TRBV2	TRBJ1-6	15	.
CASSLPQGLPRNSPLHF	TRBV5-7	TRBJ1-6	17	.
CASSLTPTGVTEAFF	TRBV7-2	TRBJ1-1	15	.
CASSHSPGTGENIQYF	TRBV4-1	TRBJ2-4	16	.
CAWSVSYNSPLHF	TRBV30	TRBJ1-6	13	.
CASSSLSGGYGYTF	TRBV5-6	TRBJ1-2	14	.
CASSTLGDTETYGYTF	TRBV19	TRBJ1-2	16	.
CASSLLSGGGTDTQYF	TRBV5-4	TRBJ2-3	16	.
CASSLQTPRQTDTQYF	TRBV7-6	TRBJ2-3	16	.
CASSLKPGGAEAFF	TRBV7-3	TRBJ1-1	14	few
CASSHSPRQGLDEQYF	TRBV23-1	TRBJ2-7	16	few
CASSLRTGSYEQYF	TRBV5-1	TRBJ2-7	14	.
CASSVGVQGNTEAFF	TRBV9	TRBJ1-1	15	.
CASQPRDSMNTEAFF	TRBV27	TRBJ1-1	15	.
CASSQASGGAPNTGELFF	TRBV4-1	TRBJ2-2	18	once